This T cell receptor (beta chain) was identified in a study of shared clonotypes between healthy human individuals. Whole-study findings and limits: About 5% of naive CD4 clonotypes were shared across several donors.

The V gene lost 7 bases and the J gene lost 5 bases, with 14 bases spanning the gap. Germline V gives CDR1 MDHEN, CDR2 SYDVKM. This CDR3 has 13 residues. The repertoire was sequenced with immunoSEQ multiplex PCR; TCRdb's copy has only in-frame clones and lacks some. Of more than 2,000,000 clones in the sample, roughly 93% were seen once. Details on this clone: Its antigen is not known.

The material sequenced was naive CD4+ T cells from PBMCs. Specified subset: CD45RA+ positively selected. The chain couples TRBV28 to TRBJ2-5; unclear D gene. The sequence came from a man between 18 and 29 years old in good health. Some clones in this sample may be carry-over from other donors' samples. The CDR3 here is CASTLVAGETQYF. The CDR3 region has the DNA TGTGCCAGCACGTTAGTAGCTGGGGAGACCCAGTACTTC.